Below are 27 T cell receptor beta chains sequenced from a single sample in a study of shared clonotypes between healthy human individuals. Sequencing was performed with immunoSEQ multiplex PCR; in TCRdb, only in-frame clones are kept and a portion is missing. The sample has under 850,000 clones; around 77% are singletons. The material sequenced was memory CD4+ T cells sorted from blood. Stated subset: CD45RA-negative fraction. These receptors originate from a woman aged 25-40 years in good health.

CDR3 region: CASSVDSSGTMNTEAFF. CDR3 nucleotides: TGTGCCAGCAGCGTAGATAGTTCCGGGACAATGAACACTGAAGCTTTCTTT. V is TRBV9 and J is TRBJ1-1; D is possibly TRBD1 (6 bases). This CDR3 spans 17 amino acids. The V gene's germline CDR1 is SGDLS and CDR2 YYNGEE. Trimming stripped 0 bases from V and 0 bases from J, with 15 bases between.

This clone was counted once. The chain couples TRBV5-1 to TRBJ2-1; 7 bases are shared with TRBD2. The CDR3 runs 14 residues. With 4 bases clipped from V and 10 bases from J, the junction kept 11 bases outside the gene matches. Per germline, CDR1 SGHRS and CDR2 YFSETQ. The CDR3 here is CASSQGGRAWEQFF. The CDR3 nucleotides are TGCGCCAGCAGCCAAGGAGGGAGGGCCTGGGAGCAGTTCTTC.

This clone was seen only a few times. V usage is TRBV11-1 and J usage is TRBJ2-7; TRBD1 agrees at 8 bases. This CDR3 region has 14 residues. The trim removed 5 bases at V and 2 bases at J, leaving 5 bases unmatched. The germline CDR1 and CDR2 sequences are SGHAT and FQDESV (reference sequence). CDR3 coding DNA: TGTGCCAGCAGCGATAGGACAGGGACCTACGAGCAGTACTTC. Residues: CASSDRTGTYEQYF.

The table lists this clone with a few counts. CDR3 nucleotides: TGTGCCAGCACCCCTGCGGAGGGTGGCAATCAGCCCCAGCATTTT. This gives the protein CASTPAEGGNQPQHF. The V gene is TRBV6-1, the J gene TRBJ1-5; D is undetermined. Germline V gene sequence: CDR1 MNHNS, CDR2 SASEGT. The CDR3 sequence is 15 residues long. The V and J ends lost 7 bases and 2 bases respectively, with 15 bases between them.

The chain links TRBV6-5 to TRBJ1-3; a weak D match, TRBD1 (6 bases). V was pared by 4 bases and J by 2 bases, with 9 bases between. The CDR3 runs 14 residues. Germline V gives CDR1 MNHEY, CDR2 SVGAGI. Written as DNA, the CDR3 is TGTGCCAGCAGTTCCAACAGGGCTGGAAACACCATATATTTT. This codes for CASSSNRAGNTIYF.

DNA of the CDR3: TGCGCCAGCAGCTCCAACAGGGGGCAGGGGTACGAGCAGTACTTC. Amino acids: CASSSNRGQGYEQYF. The chain uses TRBV10-2 and TRBJ2-7; 9 positions agree with TRBD1. The ends lost 6 bases at V and 4 bases at J; junction bases unmatched: 10. The CDR3 is 15 amino acids. CDR1 and CDR2 from the germline V gene are WSHSY and SAAADI.

In its sample, this clone was seen once. The V and J genes are TRBV18 and TRBJ2-7; D perhaps matches TRBD1 (6 bases). In germline, CDR1 is KGHSH, CDR2 LQKENI. Trimming left V 4 bases short and J 6 bases short, with 16 bases between. This CDR3 is built from 14 residues. The CDR3, as DNA: TGTGCCAGCTCACGGGGGCGGCCGGGTTTCGAGCAGTACTTC. This sequence encodes CASSRGRPGFEQYF.

The DNA for the CDR3 is TGTGCCAGCAGGGGTCTCGGGGGGGGGCAGTTCTTC. Translated: CASRGLGGGQFF. This chain connects TRBV27 to TRBJ2-1; 8 bases line up with TRBD2. The CDR3 runs 12 residues. J gave up 12 bases and V 6 bases, and 7 bases lay outside the gene matches. Per the germline V gene, CDR1 is MNHEY and CDR2 is SMNVEV (reference sequence).

The rearrangement joins TRBV6-1 to TRBJ1-5; no clear D gene. CDR3 size: 16 residues. Trimming took 4 bases from V and 7 from J, leaving 20 bases between them. Germline-derived CDR1 and CDR2 are MNHNS and SASEGT. CDR3 sequence reads: CASSVQEVGPGQPQHF. As DNA, the CDR3 is TGTGCCAGCAGTGTCCAGGAGGTAGGGCCAGGCCAGCCCCAGCATTTT.

As concerns this clone: Other DNA sequences within the sample encode an identical CDR3. The chain employs TRBV5-1 and TRBJ1-2; D call uncertain. V lost 0 bases and J 1 base, leaving 7 bases between the germline ends. The CDR3 is 14 amino acids. Germline lookup yields CDR1 SGHRS and CDR2 YFSETQ. The CDR3, as DNA: TGCGCCAGCAGCTTGGCCCCGGGTAACTATGGCTACACCTTC. This sequence encodes CASSLAPGNYGYTF.

V usage is TRBV29-1 and J usage is TRBJ2-2, with 10 bases that match TRBD1. This CDR3 region has 17 residues. The germline CDR1 and CDR2 sequences are SQVTM and ANQGSEA. V was clipped by 2 bases and J by 9 bases; unmatched bases: 15. This CDR3 reads CSVEKLRTGGFLRELFF. DNA of the CDR3: TGCAGCGTTGAAAAACTGAGGACAGGGGGATTTCTTAGGGAGCTGTTTTTT.

This clone was seen more than once but under ten times. The same CDR3 is also encoded by other DNA sequences in this sample. The V gene is TRBV11-2, the J gene TRBJ2-7, with a weak D call TRBD2 (5 bases). Germline CDR1 and CDR2: SGHAT and FQNNGV. CDR3 length equals 12 residues. Trimming removed 0 bases at V and 7 bases at J, with 7 bases between. CDR3 region: CASSLDRGEQYF. CDR3 sequence (DNA): TGTGCCAGCAGCTTAGATCGCGGGGAGCAGTACTTC.

This rearrangement joins TRBV19 to TRBJ2-1, with 16 bases lining up with TRBD2. Germline V gene lookup returns CDR1 LNHDA and CDR2 SQIVND (reference sequence). Germline trimming cut 8 bases from V and 7 bases from J; bases unmatched to any gene: 8. The CDR3 length is 16 residues. CDR3 residues: CASSPPGLAGGNEQFF. The CDR3 region has the DNA TGTGCCAGTTCCCCCCCGGGACTAGCGGGAGGGAATGAGCAGTTCTTC.

This clone occurred a few times. V gene TRBV10-3 combines with J gene TRBJ2-7, with D possibly TRBD1 on 6 matching bases. The CDR3 has 16 residues. Trimming left V 6 bases short and J 2 bases short, with 20 bases between. Germline CDR1 and CDR2: ENHRY and SYGVKD. The CDR3 here is CAIRQGQRTDTYEQYF. In nucleotides, the CDR3 is TGTGCCATCAGGCAGGGTCAAAGGACAGACACCTACGAGCAGTACTTC.

On this clone: The germline gene is not matched at one end of the junction; a read error may be the cause. V gene TRBV29-1 combines with J gene TRBJ2-7; 10 nucleotides align to TRBD2. The length of the CDR3 is 14 residues. The germline V gene encodes CDR1 SQVTM and CDR2 ANQGSEA. CDR3 DNA sequence: TGCAGCGCCGATACCGGGACTAGCGCACAACCCCTCATCTTC. It yields the protein CSADTGTSAQPLIF.

The chain uses TRBV15 and TRBJ1-2; 7 bases line up with TRBD1. J was trimmed by 3 bases and V by 0 bases; bases with no gene match: 10. The CDR3 contains 17 residues. The germline V gene has CDR1 LNHNV and CDR2 YYDKDF (reference sequence). The CDR3 DNA reads TGTGCCACCAGCAGAGAGAGACAGGGAAGGATTTACTATGGCTACACCTTC. Its translation: CATSRERQGRIYYGYTF.

The rearrangement uses TRBV28 and TRBJ2-1; possibly TRBD2 for D (5 bases). This CDR3 region has 16 residues. V lost 3 bases, J lost 3 bases, and 15 bases lay in between. Per the germline V gene, CDR1 is MDHEN and CDR2 is SYDVKM. CDR3 loop: CASSFISEALYNEQFF. CDR3 in DNA: TGTGCCAGCAGTTTTATATCGGAGGCCCTCTACAATGAGCAGTTCTTC.

Written as DNA, the CDR3 is TGTGCCAGTAGTACCACGACCGTCAATCAGCCCCAGCATTTT. Translated, it gives CASSTTTVNQPQHF. The chain has TRBV19 and TRBJ1-5; D is unresolved. The V gene lost 4 bases and the J gene lost 3 bases, with 10 bases spanning the gap. The germline CDR1 and CDR2 sequences are LNHDA and SQIVND (reference sequence). The CDR3 extends over 14 amino acids. The entire variable domain, with the rest obtained from reference TRBV19 and TRBJ1-5, is as follows: DGGITQSPKYLFRKEGQNVTLSCEQNLNHDAMYWYRQDPGQGLRLIYYSQIVNDFQKGDIAEGYSVSREKKESFPLTVTSAQKNPTAFYLCASSTTTVNQPQHFGDGTRLSIL.

The chain joins TRBV11-3 to TRBJ1-4; D is uncertain. Germline V gene data show CDR1 as SGHNT and CDR2 as YENEEA. There are 19 residues in the CDR3. V was trimmed by 0 bases and J by 0 bases, leaving 17 bases between them. CDR3 bases: TGTGCCAGCAGCTTAGATCCCGGAGCCATTAGAACAACTAATGAAAAACTGTTTTTT. This codes for CASSLDPGAIRTTNEKLFF.

This rearrangement joins TRBV27 to TRBJ1-1; D remains unclear. CDR1 is MNHEY, CDR2 SMNVEV, per germline (reference sequence). The CDR3 has 16 amino acids. Trimming pared 6 bases from V and 1 base from J, leaving 18 bases between. CDR3 region: CASSQTAREWNTEAFF. The CDR3 DNA is TGTGCCAGCAGCCAAACGGCCCGGGAATGGAACACTGAAGCTTTCTTT.

The table lists this clone with a count of one. The chain uses TRBV5-1 and TRBJ1-4, with D possibly being TRBD1 (6 bases). Germline V gene data show CDR1 as SGHRS and CDR2 as YFSETQ. Trimming removed 3 bases at V and 4 bases at J, with 19 bases between. CDR3 length: 17 residues. CDR3 in amino acids: CASSSGTQRILNEKLFF. The CDR3 bases are TGCGCCAGCAGCTCCGGGACACAACGTATACTTAATGAAAAACTGTTTTTT.

Details on this clone: Other DNA sequences within the sample encode an identical CDR3. This rearrangement joins TRBV7-8 to TRBJ1-1; D unclear. The CDR3 sequence is 13 residues long. Between the trimmed V and J ends, which lost 0 bases and 1 base, there was a span of 3 bases. Germline assignment: CDR1 SGHVS and CDR2 FQNEAQ. CDR3 sequence reads: CASSLAENTEAFF. The CDR3 bases are TGTGCCAGCAGCTTAGCCGAGAACACTGAAGCTTTCTTT.

The CDR3 nucleotides are TGTGCCAGCAGCCAGATGACAGGGGGGTACCAGCCCCAGCATTTT. This codes for CASSQMTGGYQPQHF. The chain links TRBV7-2 to TRBJ1-5; 9 bases map to TRBD1. The CDR3 spans 15 residues. The V and J ends lost 5 bases and 7 bases, in that order; junction bases with no gene match: 9. CDR1 and CDR2 from the germline V gene are SGHTA and FQGNSA.

CDR3 sequence: CASSPGQQAEAFF. The CDR3 region has the DNA TGTGCCAGCTCTCCTGGACAGCAGGCTGAAGCTTTCTTT. This chain joins TRBV18 and TRBJ1-1; tentative D call: TRBD1 (6 bases). The CDR3 consists of 13 residues. Germline CDR1 KGHSH, CDR2 LQKENI. The V end was cut by 6 bases, the J end by 6 bases, with 14 bases between.

This clone was counted many times. The genes are TRBV5-1 and TRBJ2-7; 13 nucleotides agree with TRBD2. With 6 bases clipped from V and 6 bases from J, the junction kept 6 bases outside the gene matches. From germline, CDR1 is SGHRS and CDR2 YFSETQ. CDR3 length: 14 amino acids. CDR3 loop: CASTPGTSGIEQYF. In DNA form, the CDR3 reads TGCGCCAGCACCCCGGGGACTAGCGGGATCGAGCAGTACTTC. Full variable domain (outside the CDR3, taken from reference TRBV5-1 and TRBJ2-7): KAGVTQTPRYLIKTRGQQVTLSCSPISGHRSVSWYQQTPGQGLQFLFEYFSETQRNKGNFPGRFSGRQFSNSRSEMNVSTLELGDSALYLCASTPGTSGIEQYFGPGTRLTVT.

The chain employs TRBV2 and TRBJ2-1; the match to TRBD1 covers 7 bases. The CDR3 has 17 amino acids. Looked up from germline, CDR1 is SNHLY and CDR2 is FYNNEI. V lost 3 bases and J lost 7; bases outside the gene matches: 15. CDR3 sequence: CASSDSPATGKNNEQFF. In nucleotides, the CDR3 is TGTGCCAGCAGTGATTCCCCAGCGACAGGGAAAAATAATGAGCAGTTCTTC.

This clone came up many times. The rearrangement joins TRBV7-9 to TRBJ1-3, with no clear D. The CDR3 has 16 residues. V lost 2 bases and J lost 0, with 11 bases in between. Germline V CDR1 and CDR2: SEHNR, FQNEAQ (reference sequence). The DNA for the CDR3 is TGTGCCAGCAGCTTAAGGTTGGCAGCCTCTGGAAACACCATATATTTT. Encoded protein: CASSLRLAASGNTIYF.